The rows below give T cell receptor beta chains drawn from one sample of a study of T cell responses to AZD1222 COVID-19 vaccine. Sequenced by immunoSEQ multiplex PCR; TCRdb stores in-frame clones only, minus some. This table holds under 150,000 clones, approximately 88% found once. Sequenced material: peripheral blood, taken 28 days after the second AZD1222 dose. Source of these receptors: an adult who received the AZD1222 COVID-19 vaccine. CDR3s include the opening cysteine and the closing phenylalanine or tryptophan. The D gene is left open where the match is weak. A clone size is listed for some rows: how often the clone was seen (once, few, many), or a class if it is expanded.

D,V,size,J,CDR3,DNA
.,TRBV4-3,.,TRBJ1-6,CASSQYRENSPLHF,TGCGCCAGCAGCCAGTACAGGGAAAATTCACCCCTCCACTTT
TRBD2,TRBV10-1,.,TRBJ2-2,CASSESRTSGVTGELFF,TGCGCCAGCAGTGAGTCACGAACTAGCGGGGTCACCGGGGAGCTGTTTTTT
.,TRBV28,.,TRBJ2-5,CASSSPAAGTETQYF,TGTGCCAGCAGTTCCCCCGCGGCGGGGACAGAGACCCAGTACTTC
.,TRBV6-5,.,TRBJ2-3,CASIRTDTQYF,TGTGCCAGCATCCGGACAGATACGCAGTATTTT
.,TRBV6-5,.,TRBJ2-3,CASRQYSSTDTQYF,TGTGCCAGCAGACAGTATTCTAGCACAGATACGCAGTATTTT
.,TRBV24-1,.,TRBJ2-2,CATSHRDGTNTGELFF,TGTGCCACCAGTCATCGAGACGGAACCAACACCGGGGAGCTGTTTTTT
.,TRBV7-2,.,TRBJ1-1,CASSSVWFAEAFF,TGTGCCAGCAGCTCCGTATGGTTCGCTGAAGCTTTCTTT
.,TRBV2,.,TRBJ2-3,CAGKSPGAGGRSLDTQYF,TGTGCCGGCAAGAGCCCGGGGGCCGGGGGGCGGTCGTTGGATACGCAGTATTTT
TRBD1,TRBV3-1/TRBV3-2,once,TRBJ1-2,CASSQQDRPYGYTF,TGTGCCAGCAGCCAACAGGACAGGCCTTATGGCTACACCTTC
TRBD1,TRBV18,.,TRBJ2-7,CASSPRQGENEQYF,TGTGCCAGCTCACCAAGACAGGGAGAGAACGAGCAGTACTTC
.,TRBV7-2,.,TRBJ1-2,CASSLGQGANYGYTF,TGTGCCAGCAGCTTAGGTCAGGGAGCTAACTATGGCTACACCTTC
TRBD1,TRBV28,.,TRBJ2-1,CASTSRDRTNEQFF,TGTGCCAGCACTTCCAGGGACAGGACTAATGAGCAGTTCTTC
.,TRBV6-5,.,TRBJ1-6,CASSYGGGSPLHF,TGTGCCAGCAGTTATGGGGGTGGCTCACCCCTCCACTTT
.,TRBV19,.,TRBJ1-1,CASSVLGQTMNTEAFF,TGTGCCAGTAGTGTCCTGGGGCAGACCATGAACACTGAAGCTTTCTTT
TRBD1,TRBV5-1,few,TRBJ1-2,CASSAGGDYGYTF,TGCGCCAGCAGCGCAGGGGGCGACTATGGCTACACCTTC
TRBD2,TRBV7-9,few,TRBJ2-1,CASSLGGGGYNEQFF,TGTGCCAGCAGCTTAGGCGGGGGAGGCTACAATGAGCAGTTCTTC
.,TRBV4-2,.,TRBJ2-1,CASSQVGVTNEQFF,TGTGCCAGCAGCCAAGTCGGGGTAACCAATGAGCAGTTCTTC
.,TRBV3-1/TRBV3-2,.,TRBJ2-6,CASSLTLGPGTSGANVLTF,TGTGCCAGCAGCCTTACCCTCGGGCCCGGAACCTCTGGGGCCAACGTCCTGACTTTC
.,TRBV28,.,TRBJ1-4,CASSLTGPNEKLFF,TGTGCCAGCAGTCTCACAGGTCCTAATGAAAAACTGTTTTTT
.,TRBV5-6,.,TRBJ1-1,CASSSWGADTEAFF,TGTGCCAGCAGCTCGTGGGGGGCGGACACTGAAGCTTTCTTT
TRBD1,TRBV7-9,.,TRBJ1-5,CASTSGGAGQPQHF,TGTGCCAGCACCTCAGGGGGCGCGGGACAGCCCCAGCATTTT
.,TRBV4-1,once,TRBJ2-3,CASSQDPRIGTDTQYF,TGCGCCAGCAGCCAGGATCCTCGAATCGGCACAGATACGCAGTATTTT